These 5 T cell receptor beta chains came from one sample sequenced in a study of blood T cells in healthy people across ages. A second PCR, run for 7 to 11 cycles, used a sample-barcoded 5' primer plus a J-beta primer mix. TCRdb fed the 5' RACE reads into MiXCR, producing one record per CDR3 protein. Here the sample spans 1.5 million to 1.9 million distinct CDR3 sequences, roughly two fifths being singletons. The sequencing input was blood. The receptor set was obtained from a woman aged 18-30 years in good health.

This clonotype has only one observation. The gene calls are TRBV19 and TRBJ1-5; D call uncertain. There are 13 residues in the CDR3. V was shortened by 5 bases and J by 7 bases, with 12 bases between the two germline ends. Germline assignment: CDR1 LNHDA and CDR2 SQIVND (reference sequence). The CDR3 loop is CASSAGEGQPQHF. In DNA form, the CDR3 reads TGTGCCAGTAGTGCCGGGGAAGGGCAGCCCCAGCATTTT.

This clonotype was counted only a few times. The CDR3 here is CSARKGDYGYTF. The CDR3, as DNA: TGCAGTGCTCGGAAGGGAGACTATGGCTACACCTTC. This chain joins TRBV20-1 and TRBJ1-2, with no clear D. CDR1 DFQATT and CDR2 SNEGSKA come from the germline V gene (reference sequence). V gave up 5 bases and J gave up 3 bases, with 10 bases separating them. This CDR3 has 12 amino acids.

The rearrangement uses TRBV28 and TRBJ2-1; tentatively, D is TRBD2 (6 bases). Gene TRBJ2-7 matches the end of the DNA better, so the J call may be wrong. The CDR3 has 18 residues. Per the germline V gene, CDR1 is MDHEN and CDR2 is SYDVKM. The CDR3 loop reads CASSLISELAFSYNEQYF. DNA for the CDR3: TGTGCCAGCAGTTTAATCTCAGAACTAGCCTTCTCCTACAATGAGCAGTACTTC.

This clonotype was found a few times. The V call is TRBV20-1, the J call TRBJ1-5, with unresolved D. CDR3 length equals 13 residues. CDR1 and CDR2 (germline): DFQATT, SNEGSKA (reference sequence). V lost 6 bases and J lost 6, with 15 bases in between. CDR3 residues: CSAREREGQPQHF. The CDR3 region has the DNA TGCAGTGCAAGGGAAAGGGAGGGTCAGCCCCAGCATTTT.

The table lists this clonotype with a few counts. V usage is TRBV6-2 or TRBV6-3 and J usage is TRBJ2-5; no clear D gene. V was cut by 8 bases and J by 7 bases, with 14 bases left in between. Per the germline V gene, CDR1 is MNHEY and CDR2 is SVGEGT. The length of the CDR3 is 12 residues. CDR3 residues: CASSREMWTQYF. The CDR3 bases are TGTGCCAGCTCCAGAGAAATGTGGACCCAGTACTTC.